The 16 T cell receptor beta chains given below trace back to one sample, sequenced in a study of shared clonotypes between healthy human individuals. The naive CD8 fraction comprised CD45RO-negative cells positively selected for CCR7 and excluded terminally differentiated effector memory CD45RA+ cells. The method was immunoSEQ multiplex PCR; TCRdb's version includes in-frame clones alone and lacks a portion of them. The profile shows about 2 million clones, roughly 95% of them singletons. Material for sequencing was naive CD8+ T cells sorted from blood. These receptors were obtained from a man younger than 35 in good health.

The chain combines TRBV19 with TRBJ2-3; D gene ambiguous. From germline, CDR1 is LNHDA and CDR2 SQIVND (reference sequence). V lost 6 bases and J 2 bases, leaving 12 bases between the germline ends. The CDR3 has 14 residues. CDR3 DNA sequence: TGTGCCAGTAGCGGATTCCTGTTCACAGATACGCAGTATTTT. Protein product: CASSGFLFTDTQYF.

The rearrangement uses TRBV10-1 and TRBJ2-1, with D possibly matching TRBD1 (6 bases). V lost 3 bases, J lost 6 bases, and 15 bases lay in between. This CDR3 spans 15 amino acids. The germline V gene encodes CDR1 WNHNN and CDR2 SYGVQD (reference sequence). In DNA, the CDR3 is TGCGCCAGCAGTGAAAGCTGGGGGCTAGGCAATGAGCAGTTCTTC. Residues: CASSESWGLGNEQFF.

The J gene is TRBJ1-1, the V gene TRBV5-1, with TRBD1 as a possible D gene (5 bases). Trimming pared 4 bases from V and 3 bases from J, leaving 13 bases between. Germline V gives CDR1 SGHRS, CDR2 YFSETQ. CDR3 length equals 14 residues. CDR3 nucleotide sequence: TGCGCCAGCAGCCTAGGCAAGGGGTACACTGAAGCTTTCTTT. Protein product: CASSLGKGYTEAFF. Filled out from reference TRBV5-1 and TRBJ1-1, the complete variable domain reads KAGVTQTPRYLIKTRGQQVTLSCSPISGHRSVSWYQQTPGQGLQFLFEYFSETQRNKGNFPGRFSGRQFSNSRSEMNVSTLELGDSALYLCASSLGKGYTEAFFGQGTRLTVV.

The chain has TRBV4-1 and TRBJ2-5; D is perhaps TRBD1 (5 bases). Germline-derived CDR1 and CDR2 are MGHRA and YSYEKL. The CDR3 has 17 residues. V was cut by 0 bases and J by 5 bases, with 19 bases left in between. In DNA form, the CDR3 reads TGCGCCAGCAGCCAAGAACTGGGCAGGGATCTTCGGGAGACCCAGTACTTC. Translating gives CASSQELGRDLRETQYF.

This sequence joins TRBV4-3 and TRBJ2-2; D remains unclear. V lost 1 base and J 3 bases, leaving 9 bases between the germline ends. Germline CDR1 reads LGHNA; CDR2 reads YSLEER. This CDR3 has 15 amino acids. The CDR3 DNA sequence: TGCGCCAGCAGCCAAGGGCCACAAGACACCGGGGAGCTGTTTTTT. Encoded protein: CASSQGPQDTGELFF.

The chain links TRBV5-6 to TRBJ2-7; tentative D call: TRBD1 (6 bases). V was cut by 3 bases and J by 4 bases, with 14 bases left in between. The CDR3 is made up of 14 amino acids. Germline V gene data show CDR1 as SGHDT and CDR2 as YYEEEE. The CDR3 nucleotides read TGTGCCAGCAGCTCTGACAGGTACGGGTACGAGCAGTACTTC. This sequence encodes CASSSDRYGYEQYF.

In its sample, this clone was seen once. This sequence joins TRBV14 and TRBJ2-2; TRBD2 aligns across 9 bases. The CDR3 runs to 18 residues. Per germline, CDR1 SGHDN and CDR2 FVKESK. V dropped 4 bases and J dropped 0; count of bases not matched to a gene: 9. Here the CDR3 DNA reads TGTGCCAGCAGCCCAGGACTAGCGTTAAACGCGAACACCGGGGAGCTGTTTTTT. Encoded protein: CASSPGLALNANTGELFF.

The chain joins TRBV5-4 to TRBJ2-7; D may be TRBD2 (5 bases). V was pared by 4 bases and J by 1 base, with 12 bases between. The CDR3 is 14 residues long. Germline loops: CDR1 SGHNT, CDR2 YYREEE (reference sequence). CDR3 DNA sequence: TGTGCCAGCAGCCATCTGGAGGAATCCTACGAGCAGTACTTC. It encodes CASSHLEESYEQYF.

This clone has just one count. The rearrangement joins TRBV28 to TRBJ2-1, with D tentatively TRBD1 (6 bases). Germline values: CDR1 MDHEN, CDR2 SYDVKM. Trimming took 5 bases from V and 7 from J, leaving 15 bases between them. The CDR3 has 14 residues. CDR3 loop: CASSEDSPFNEQFF. CDR3 DNA sequence: TGTGCCAGCAGTGAGGACAGCCCCTTTAATGAGCAGTTCTTC.

CDR3 loop: CATRGVAYNEQFF. The CDR3 DNA sequence: TGTGCCACCCGGGGGGTAGCCTACAATGAGCAGTTCTTC. The V and J genes are TRBV6-6 and TRBJ2-1; 7 bases fit TRBD2. The germline V gene has CDR1 MNHNY and CDR2 SVGAGI (reference sequence). The trim removed 10 bases at V and 2 bases at J, leaving 5 bases unmatched. This CDR3 spans 13 amino acids.

The chain uses TRBV19 and TRBJ1-5; weak D call: TRBD1 (6 bases). Per germline, CDR1 LNHDA and CDR2 SQIVND (reference sequence). The CDR3 extends over 13 amino acids. V dropped 7 bases and J dropped 5 bases, with 12 bases sitting between them. In nucleotides, the CDR3 is TGTGCCAGTAAGGGAGGGGGAGATCAGCCCCAGCATTTT. Amino acids: CASKGGGDQPQHF.

The chain is built from TRBV6-5 and TRBJ2-7; 7 bases align to TRBD1. V trimming: 0 bases; J trimming: 4 bases; junction bases outside the gene matches: 0. The V gene's germline CDR1 is MNHEY and CDR2 SVGAGI. The CDR3 is 13 residues long. CDR3 sequence: CASSYSGQYEQYF. Written as DNA, the CDR3 is TGTGCCAGCAGTTACTCGGGACAGTACGAGCAGTACTTC.

This chain joins TRBV6-5 and TRBJ1-4; possibly TRBD1 for D (6 bases). The germline V gene has CDR1 MNHEY and CDR2 SVGAGI. The V end lost 6 bases, the J end lost 8 bases, and 19 bases lay between the germline ends. CDR3 length equals 15 residues. CDR3: CASSSLRDIREKLFF. The CDR3 DNA reads TGTGCCAGCAGCTCACTCCGGGACATCCGGGAAAAACTGTTTTTT.

Comment on this clone: The same CDR3 also results from other DNA sequences found in this sample. The J gene is TRBJ1-1, the V gene TRBV9; tentatively, D is TRBD1 (6 bases). Deletions cut 3 bases from V and 1 base from J, with 7 bases between. Germline V CDR1 and CDR2: SGDLS, YYNGEE. The CDR3 has 13 residues. CDR3 sequence (DNA): TGTGCCAGCAGCGAGGGGGGGAACACTGAAGCTTTCTTT. This translates into CASSEGGNTEAFF.

V gene TRBV7-9 combines with J gene TRBJ1-2; D uncertain. Germline lookup yields CDR1 SEHNR and CDR2 FQNEAQ (reference sequence). This CDR3 spans 13 amino acids. The V end lost 5 bases, the J end lost 10 bases, and 17 bases lay between the germline ends. CDR3 amino acids: CASSHPADSAYTF. The CDR3 nucleotides read TGTGCCAGCAGCCATCCCGCAGATTCGGCCTACACCTTC. The variable domain in full, with the rest retrieved from reference TRBV7-9 and TRBJ1-2, is DTGVSQNPRHKITKRGQNVTFRCDPISEHNRLYWYRQTLGQGPEFLTYFQNEAQLEKSRLLSDRFSAERPKGSFSTLEIQRTEQGDSAMYLCASSHPADSAYTFGSGTRLTVV.

V and J are TRBV28 and TRBJ2-3; a possible D gene is TRBD1 (6 bases). V lost 5 bases to trimming and J lost 3 bases, with 12 bases between them. Germline V gene sequence: CDR1 MDHEN, CDR2 SYDVKM. The CDR3 has 14 amino acids. CDR3 in DNA: TGTGCCAGCAGTCGGACAGATCTTACAGATACGCAGTATTTT. Its translation is CASSRTDLTDTQYF.